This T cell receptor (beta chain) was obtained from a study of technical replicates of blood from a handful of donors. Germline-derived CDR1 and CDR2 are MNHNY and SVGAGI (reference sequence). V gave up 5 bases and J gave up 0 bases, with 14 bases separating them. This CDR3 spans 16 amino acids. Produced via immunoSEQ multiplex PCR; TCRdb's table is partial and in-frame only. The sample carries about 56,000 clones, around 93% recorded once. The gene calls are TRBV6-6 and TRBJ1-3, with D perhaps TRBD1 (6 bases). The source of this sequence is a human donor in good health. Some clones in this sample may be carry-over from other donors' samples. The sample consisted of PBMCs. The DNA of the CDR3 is TGTGCCAGCAGTCCAAATATACAGGGCTCTGGAAACACCATATATTTT. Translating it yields CASSPNIQGSGNTIYF.